The rows below give T cell receptor beta chains drawn from one sample of a study of blood T cell repertoires in COVID-19. TCRdb's table, derived via immunoSEQ multiplex PCR, lists solely in-frame clones and lacks some. The table includes roughly 56,000 clones, roughly 90% detected once. The source material was peripheral blood. The receptor set was obtained from a human donor in a cohort sampled during active COVID-19. Both conserved end residues are part of each CDR3. A D gene is named only where the DNA matches it firmly. The size field is filled for only some rows; it gives once, few, many or a size class.

abundance	j_gene	v_gene	d_gene	CDR3aa	CDR3nt
.	TRBJ2-7	TRBV6-5	TRBD2	CASSYTSGGAGEQYF	TGTGCCAGCAGTTATACTAGCGGGGGGGCAGGCGAGCAGTACTTC
.	TRBJ1-2	TRBV6-6	.	CASSYSTGADGYTF	TGTGCCAGCAGTTACTCGACTGGTGCAGATGGCTACACCTTC
.	TRBJ2-6	TRBV20-1	.	CSASSRVGANVLTF	TGCAGTGCTAGTTCCAGGGTTGGGGCCAACGTCCTGACTTTC
.	TRBJ2-7	TRBV6-2/TRBV6-3	TRBD1	CASSYPWTGPSGYYEQYF	TGTGCCAGCAGTTACCCATGGACAGGGCCATCGGGGTACTACGAGCAGTACTTC
few	TRBJ1-5	TRBV2	.	CASSQALFNNQPQHF	TGTGCCAGCAGTCAGGCTTTGTTTAACAATCAGCCCCAGCATTTT
once	TRBJ1-5	TRBV6-1	.	CASSEMTGNQPQHF	TGTGCCAGCAGTGAAATGACAGGCAATCAGCCCCAGCATTTT
.	TRBJ2-7	TRBV30	.	CAWSYDMGLSYEQYF	TGTGCCTGGAGTTACGACATGGGGCTGTCATACGAGCAGTACTTC
.	TRBJ1-2	TRBV3-1/TRBV3-2	.	CASSQRAGGYTF	TGTGCCAGCAGCCAGCGGGCGGGGGGCTACACCTTC
.	TRBJ1-4	TRBV9	.	CASSARGTTNEKLFF	TGTGCCAGCAGCGCACGCGGGACAACTAATGAAAAACTGTTTTTT
.	TRBJ2-7	TRBV29-1	.	CSAVGVRIHEQYF	TGCAGCGCCGTAGGGGTGCGGATACACGAGCAGTACTTC
.	TRBJ2-5	TRBV23-1	.	CASSQSGQQETQYF	TGCGCCAGCAGTCAATCCGGACAGCAAGAGACCCAGTACTTC
.	TRBJ2-2	TRBV6-4	TRBD1	CASSDSGQGAVGELFF	TGTGCCAGCAGTGACTCGGGACAGGGGGCTGTCGGGGAGCTGTTTTTT
.	TRBJ1-2	TRBV18	.	CASSPDGQYGYTF	TGTGCCAGCTCACCAGATGGACAGTATGGCTACACCTTC
.	TRBJ1-6	TRBV7-9	TRBD1	CASSLDRGPTPLHF	TGTGCCAGCAGCCTGGACAGGGGGCCGACACCCCTCCACTTT
once	TRBJ2-2	TRBV5-4	.	CASSLGPGLGENTGELFF	TGTGCCAGCAGCTTGGGTCCGGGATTGGGAGAGAACACCGGGGAGCTGTTTTTT
once	TRBJ1-1	TRBV27	.	CASSFTGTEAFF	TGTGCCAGCAGTTTTACAGGGACTGAAGCTTTCTTT
once	TRBJ2-7	TRBV7-9	TRBD1	CASSLGRQGYEQYF	TGTGCCAGCAGCTTAGGTAGACAGGGCTACGAGCAGTACTTC
.	TRBJ1-6	TRBV5-6	TRBD1	CASGRQGGLFRLNSPLHF	TGTGCCAGCGGACGACAGGGGGGATTGTTTAGGCTTAATTCACCCCTCCACTTT
.	TRBJ2-3	TRBV4-1	TRBD2	CASSRGLAGADTQYF	TGCGCCAGCAGCCGCGGACTAGCGGGGGCAGATACGCAGTATTTT